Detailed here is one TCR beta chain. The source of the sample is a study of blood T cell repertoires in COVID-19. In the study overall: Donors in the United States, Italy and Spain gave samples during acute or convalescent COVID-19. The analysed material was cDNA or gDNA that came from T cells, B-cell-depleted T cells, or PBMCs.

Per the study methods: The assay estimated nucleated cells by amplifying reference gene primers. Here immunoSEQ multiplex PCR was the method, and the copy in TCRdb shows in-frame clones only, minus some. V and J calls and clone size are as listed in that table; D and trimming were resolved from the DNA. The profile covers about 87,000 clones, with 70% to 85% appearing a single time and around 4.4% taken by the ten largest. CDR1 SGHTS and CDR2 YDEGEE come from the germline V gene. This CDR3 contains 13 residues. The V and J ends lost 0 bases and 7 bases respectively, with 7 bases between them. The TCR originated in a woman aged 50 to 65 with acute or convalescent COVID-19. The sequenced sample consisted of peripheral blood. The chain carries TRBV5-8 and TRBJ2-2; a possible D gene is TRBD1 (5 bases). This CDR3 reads CASSLGGLGELFF. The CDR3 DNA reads TGTGCCAGCAGCTTGGGGGGCCTCGGGGAGCTGTTTTTT.